This T cell receptor beta chain was recorded in a study of blood T cell repertoires in COVID-19. As for the study in general: Sites across the United States, Italy and Spain contributed samples from acute and convalescent COVID-19. T cells, B-cell-depleted T cells, or PBMCs provided the cDNA or gDNA that served as material.

Original handling: It was from reference gene primer amplification that nucleated cell counts were estimated. The assay was immunoSEQ multiplex PCR, and TCRdb's table has in-frame clones only and misses some. V and J calls and clone size follow that table, whereas D and trimming were derived from the DNA. Of 85,000 to 95,000 clones in the sample, 90% to 95% are singletons; the top ten hold approximately 4.1%. The receptor was isolated from a woman aged 45-65 years in a cohort sampled during active COVID-19. Sequencing was carried out using peripheral blood.

The CDR3 loop is CASSLLGRQGAYGYTF. The DNA for the CDR3 is TGTGCCAGCAGCTTACTAGGTAGACAGGGGGCCTATGGCTACACCTTC. The chain has TRBV11-2 and TRBJ1-2; 10 nucleotides align to TRBD1. The germline V gene encodes CDR1 SGHAT and CDR2 FQNNGV. The CDR3 totals 16 residues. The V and J ends lost 2 bases and 4 bases, in that order; junction bases with no gene match: 7. Complete variable domain (other parts from reference TRBV11-2 and TRBJ1-2): EAGVAQSPRYKIIEKRQSVAFWCNPISGHATLYWYQQILGQGPKLLIQFQNNGVVDDSQLPKDRFSAERLKGVDSTLKIQPAKLEDSAVYLCASSLLGRQGAYGYTFGSGTRLTVV.